Following are 6 T cell receptor beta chains from one sample sequenced in a study of T cells in women clearing cervical HPV infection. Data came from immunoSEQ multiplex PCR; TCRdb stores just in-frame clones and leaves some out. Across tens of thousands of clones, the top ten clones capture less than 2% of the sample. Sequencing was done on a sample of blood buffy coat. Receptor source: a woman aged 18-70 years with a cervical HPV16 infection that either progressed to CIN3+ or cleared (not recorded which).

About this clone: The DNA ends 3 residues before the CDR3 does, and the rest of the CDR3 is filled in from the germline J gene. V usage is TRBV2 and J usage is TRBJ2-3, with D maybe TRBD1 (5 bases). Between the trimmed V and J ends, which lost 8 bases and 1 base, there was a span of 10 bases. The CDR3 is 13 residues long. The germline V gene has CDR1 SNHLY and CDR2 FYNNEI. CDR3 protein: CASQGSGTDTQYF. Partial CDR3 DNA: TGTGCCAGCCAGGGCTCAGGCACAGATACG.

As for this clone: The observed sequence ends 3 residues before the CDR3 terminus, with the missing tail filled in from the germline J gene. The gene calls are TRBV18 and TRBJ2-1; 8 nucleotides agree with TRBD1. The CDR3 length is 14 residues. V lost 3 bases to trimming and J lost 8 bases; unmatched junction nucleotides: 6. CDR1 is KGHSH, CDR2 LQKENI, per germline. CDR3 bases read: TGTGCCAGCTCACCGGGACAGGTGGGTGATGAG. Protein sequence: CASSPGQVGDE. The whole CDR3 region reads CASSPGQVGDEQFF.

The CDR3 here is CASSRMNTEAFF. Partial CDR3 DNA: TGTGCCAGCAGCAGGATGAACACTGAA. V gene TRBV2 combines with J gene TRBJ1-1; D gene uncertain. The read terminates 3 residues ahead of where the CDR3 ends, so the germline J gene completes it. Looked up from germline, CDR1 is SNHLY and CDR2 is FYNNEI. The CDR3 covers 12 residues. The V end lost 6 bases, the J end lost 0 bases, and 5 bases lay between the germline ends.

Worth noting for this clone: The missing CDR3 end, 3 residues past where the read stops, is filled in from the germline J gene. V usage is TRBV2 and J usage is TRBJ2-2; D unresolved. This CDR3 region has 13 residues. In germline, CDR1 is SNHLY, CDR2 FYNNEI. Trimming removed 4 bases at V and 5 bases at J, with 8 bases between. CDR3 sequence reads: CASSVDKTGELFF. CDR3 bases read: TGTGCCAGCAGTGTTGACAAGACCGGGGAG.

Details on this clone: The read ends 3 residues before the CDR3 terminus; that terminus is restored from the germline J gene. The chain recombines TRBV19 with TRBJ2-3, with D possibly TRBD1 on 5 matching bases. Germline V gene sequence: CDR1 LNHDA, CDR2 SQIVND (reference sequence). The V end was cut by 2 bases, the J end by 1 base, with 7 bases between. This CDR3 comprises 14 residues. The part of the CDR3 DNA that was read is TGTGCCAGTAGTATACAAGGGGGCACAGATACG. Translation gives CASSIQGGTDT. The entire CDR3 protein reads CASSIQGGTDTQYF.

Concerning this clone itself: The read ends 3 residues early relative to the CDR3; the germline J gene fills the gap. This rearrangement joins TRBV20-1 to TRBJ2-3; TRBD2 might be the D (6 bases). The V gene lost 6 bases and the J gene lost 8 bases, with 12 bases spanning the gap. The germline CDR1 and CDR2 sequences are DFQATT and SNEGSKA (reference sequence). This CDR3 spans 11 amino acids. CDR3 sequence: CSARLETTQYF. The DNA read from the CDR3 is TGCAGTGCCAGACTAGAGACTACG.